A single sample is the source of the 18 T cell receptor beta chains below, sequenced in a study of T-cell memory formation after mild COVID-19 listed by TCRdb under 2021. Libraries were prepared through 5' RACE. Reads for this sample came from an Illumina NovaSeq 6000. In-frame beta chains were kept once TCRdb had trimmed the public reads at Q25 with fastp and called clones with MiXCR. Every CDR3 protein is listed once, alongside the most common genes and DNA of its rows. The sample data list roughly 340,000 distinct CDR3 sequences, and 20% to 25% of these were observed just once. Roughly 23% of the sample is in the top ten clones. The sample was PBMCs or a T cell subset sorted from them (not recorded which). The receptors were sampled from a man aged 18 to 30 who had mild COVID-19 (a few samples of this study predate the infection). The sample titles of this study are shuffled in the database, so cell type and time point are left out; the donor was told from shared clones.

The V and J genes are TRBV11-2 and TRBJ2-1; 13 bases match TRBD2. V lost 5 bases, J lost 6 bases, and 7 bases stayed unmatched. The CDR3 runs to 16 residues. Germline assignment: CDR1 SGHAT and CDR2 FQNNGV. CDR3 DNA sequence: TGTGCCAGCAGCCTCGGGACTAGCGGGGCTATCAATGAGCAGTTCTTC. This codes for CASSLGTSGAINEQFF.

This clonotype appeared a few times. The rearrangement uses TRBV19 and TRBJ1-2; possibly TRBD1 for D (6 bases). The germline V and J ends were trimmed by 7 bases and 4 bases, with 10 bases remaining between them. Germline V gene sequence: CDR1 LNHDA, CDR2 SQIVND (reference sequence). The CDR3 has 12 amino acids. CDR3 amino acids: CASKQGAYGYTF. The CDR3 nucleotides read TGTGCCAGTAAACAGGGCGCCTATGGCTACACCTTC.

V is TRBV11-3 and J is TRBJ2-3; D not resolved. V lost 4 bases, J lost 4 bases, and 9 bases lay in between. This CDR3 comprises 13 residues. Germline V gene sequence: CDR1 SGHNT, CDR2 YENEEA. This CDR3 is CASSSKHPDTQYF. The DNA of the CDR3 is TGTGCCAGCAGCTCGAAACACCCAGATACGCAGTATTTT. Full variable domain (remainder filled in from reference TRBV11-3 and TRBJ2-3): EAGVVQSPRYKIIEKKQPVAFWCNPISGHNTLYWYLQNLGQGPELLIRYENEEAVDDSQLPKDRFSAERLKGVDSTLKIQPAELGDSAVYLCASSSKHPDTQYFGPGTRLTVL.

This clonotype has just a few counts. The chain is built from TRBV20-1 and TRBJ1-2, with 10 bases lining up with TRBD1. Germline values: CDR1 DFQATT, CDR2 SNEGSKA (reference sequence). The CDR3 is 15 amino acids. CDR3 in amino acids: CSIRDRGVVNYGYTF. CDR3 bases: TGCAGCATCCGGGACAGGGGCGTAGTTAACTATGGCTACACCTTC.

This clonotype was seen a few times. This sequence joins TRBV7-2 and TRBJ2-2, with D possibly being TRBD1 (6 bases). The V and J ends lost 0 bases and 1 base respectively, with 9 bases between them. Germline CDR1 and CDR2: SGHTA and FQGNSA. The CDR3 length is 16 residues. The chain's CDR3 is CASSLAPGVNTGELFF. CDR3 in DNA: TGTGCCAGCAGCTTAGCGCCAGGGGTGAACACCGGGGAGCTGTTTTTT. Full variable domain (remainder filled in from reference TRBV7-2 and TRBJ2-2): GAGVSQSPSNKVTEKGKDVELRCDPISGHTALYWYRQSLGQGLEFLIYFQGNSAPDKSGLPSDRFSAERTGGSVSTLTIQRTQQEDSAVYLCASSLAPGVNTGELFFGEGSRLTVL.

This clonotype was seen once. This chain uses TRBV20-1 with TRBJ1-1; no firm D call. The CDR3 has 15 amino acids. Germline V gene lookup returns CDR1 DFQATT and CDR2 SNEGSKA (reference sequence). V was shortened by 3 bases and J by 0 bases, with 14 bases between the two germline ends. The CDR3 sequence: CSARRAGPLNTEAFF. The CDR3 bases are TGCAGTGCTAGGCGCGCTGGTCCGCTGAACACTGAAGCTTTCTTT.

The V call is TRBV7-2, the J call TRBJ1-1, with D perhaps matching TRBD1 (5 bases). The CDR3 is 13 amino acids. The germline CDR1 and CDR2 sequences are SGHTA and FQGNSA. Trimming took 1 base from V and 5 from J, leaving 8 bases between them. In DNA form, the CDR3 reads TGTGCCAGCAGCTTAGAGGGGCGGACTGAAGCTTTCTTT. Its protein product is CASSLEGRTEAFF.

This clonotype is medium-sized (0.01 to 0.1%) by share. This chain links TRBV7-2 with TRBJ2-5; TRBD2 agrees at 8 bases. The CDR3 is 14 amino acids. Per germline, CDR1 SGHTA and CDR2 FQGNSA. J gave up 4 bases and V 4 bases, and 5 bases lay outside the gene matches. Written as DNA, the CDR3 is TGTGCCAGCAGCTCCGGGGGGGCCCCAGAGACCCAGTACTTC. This translates into CASSSGGAPETQYF.

This clonotype was found a few times. The chain recombines TRBV12-3 or TRBV12-4 with TRBJ2-1; D may correspond to TRBD1 or TRBD2 (5 bases each). V was cut by 6 bases and J by 5 bases, with 17 bases left in between. CDR3 size: 15 residues. This CDR3 reads CASRVSGTENNEQFF. CDR3 DNA: TGTGCCAGCAGGGTTTCTGGGACGGAAAACAATGAGCAGTTCTTC.

This clonotype was seen a few times. The chain recombines TRBV7-9 with TRBJ1-2; TRBD1 is a possible D gene (5 bases). From germline, CDR1 is SEHNR and CDR2 FQNEAQ (reference sequence). Between the trimmed V and J ends, which lost 8 bases and 7 bases, there was a span of 17 bases. This CDR3 has 13 amino acids. CDR3 sequence (DNA): TGTGCCAGCGGGGTGGGGGGTACGGTTGGCTACACCTTC. Its translation: CASGVGGTVGYTF.

In nucleotides, the CDR3 is TGTGCCAGCAGCCTCCTAGCGGGGGCTGGAACCGGGGAGCTGTTTTTT. Its translation: CASSLLAGAGTGELFF. This rearrangement joins TRBV7-6 to TRBJ2-2, with 10 positions matching TRBD2. The CDR3 is 16 amino acids. Trimming removed 5 bases from V and 5 bases from J; junction bases left unmatched: 8. Germline V gene sequence: CDR1 SGHVS, CDR2 FNYEAQ.

This clonotype has more than one count but fewer than ten. The chain employs TRBV20-1 and TRBJ1-5, with D possibly being TRBD1 (6 bases). V lost 5 bases, J lost 8 bases, and 10 bases lay in between. The CDR3 has 11 residues. Per germline, CDR1 DFQATT and CDR2 SNEGSKA (reference sequence). The CDR3 loop is CSAAGAEPQHF. CDR3 coding DNA: TGCAGTGCTGCAGGGGCGGAGCCCCAGCATTTT.

The rearrangement uses TRBV7-2 and TRBJ2-5; no clear D gene. There are 14 residues in the CDR3. CDR1 and CDR2 from the germline V gene are SGHTA and FQGNSA. V was cut by 2 bases and J by 1 base, with 8 bases left in between. The CDR3 region is CASSLTLIQETQYF. The CDR3 bases are TGTGCCAGCAGCTTAACACTGATCCAAGAGACCCAGTACTTC.

This clonotype was recorded a few times. This chain connects TRBV4-1 to TRBJ2-3; a possible D gene is TRBD1 (6 bases). CDR3 length: 15 residues. Germline assignment: CDR1 MGHRA and CDR2 YSYEKL. V was cut by 1 base and J by 2 bases, with 10 bases left in between. CDR3 DNA sequence: TGCGCCAGCAGCCAAGCCCAGGGGACCACAGATACGCAGTATTTT. This codes for CASSQAQGTTDTQYF.

This clonotype appeared a few times. The chain employs TRBV12-5 and TRBJ1-1; D possibly corresponds to TRBD1 (6 bases). The CDR3 covers 15 residues. Trimming took off 1 base at V and 3 bases at J, with 12 bases between the two ends. Germline CDR1 is LGHNT and CDR2 is FRNRAP. The CDR3 loop is CASGLGDRQDTEAFF. The CDR3, as DNA: TGTGCTAGTGGTTTGGGAGACAGGCAGGACACTGAAGCTTTCTTT. The entire variable domain, with the rest obtained from reference TRBV12-5 and TRBJ1-1, is as follows: DARVTQTPRHKVTEMGQEVTMRCQPILGHNTVFWYRQTMMQGLELLAYFRNRAPLDDSGMPKDRFSAEMPDATLATLKIQPSEPRDSAVYFCASGLGDRQDTEAFFGQGTRLTVV.

As DNA, the CDR3 is TGTGCCAGCAGTTTCCAGGGTGCTACCGCTGATACGCAGTATTTT. Its protein product is CASSFQGATADTQYF. The chain carries TRBV6-5 and TRBJ2-3, with a weak D call TRBD1 (5 bases). Deletions cut 4 bases from V and 6 bases from J, with 17 bases between. Germline CDR1 and CDR2: MNHEY and SVGAGI. This CDR3 has 15 amino acids.

This clonotype was seen only a few times. At one end, the junction sequence differs from germline, possibly due to a read error. This chain connects TRBV5-1 to TRBJ1-3, with D maybe TRBD1 (6 bases). Germline CDR1 reads SGHRS; CDR2 reads YFSETQ. The CDR3 loop spans 17 amino acids. The CDR3 DNA is TGCGTCAGCAGGGGCGGCGGTGGGCTGAGCTCTGGAAACACCATATATTTT. It translates to CVSRGGGGLSSGNTIYF.

This clonotype was picked up a small number of times. The rearrangement joins TRBV20-1 to TRBJ2-3; D remains unclear. Germline CDR1 and CDR2: DFQATT and SNEGSKA (reference sequence). The ends were cut back, 0 bases at V and 4 bases at J, with 8 bases in the middle. The CDR3 is 13 residues long. CDR3 protein: CSARDSGPDTQYF. The CDR3 coding sequence is TGCAGTGCTAGAGATTCAGGACCAGATACGCAGTATTTT.